The rows below give T cell receptor beta chains drawn from one sample of a study of T cells in tuberculosis. Profiled with immunoSEQ multiplex PCR; TCRdb holds only in-frame clones, not every one. The table lists 29,000 or so clones, more than 80% of them singletons. Input material: PBMCs. These TCRs come from a donor aged 10-29 years with latent tuberculosis or without tuberculosis infection. CDR3s include the opening cysteine and the closing phenylalanine or tryptophan. The D gene is left open where the match is weak. Expanded clones get a size class; other rows say once, few or many, or leave the size out.

>TRBV9|TRBJ2-1|TRBD2|.
TGTGCCAGCAGCCCAGGACTAGCTCTGCAGTTCTTC
CASSPGLALQFF
>TRBV28|TRBJ1-5|.|.
TGTGCCAGCAGTCCCCACACTCTAGGAGGGAAGAATCAGCCCCAGCATTTT
CASSPHTLGGKNQPQHF
>TRBV27|TRBJ2-2|.|.
TGTGCCAGCAGTCTCCTGACCGGGGAGCTGTTTTTT
CASSLLTGELFF
>TRBV5-1|TRBJ2-4|TRBD2|.
TGCGCCAGCAGCTCACTAGCGGGGGCTGGGGACATTCAGTACTTC
CASSSLAGAGDIQYF
>TRBV7-2|TRBJ1-2|TRBD1|.
TGTGCCAGCAGCTTAGCCGTAGACAGGGGTTTGCATGGCTACACCTTC
CASSLAVDRGLHGYTF
>TRBV2|TRBJ2-5|.|.
TGTGCCAGCAGTGAAGGCCCGGGAGTTGGAGAGACCCAGTACTTC
CASSEGPGVGETQYF
>TRBV7-2|TRBJ2-3|TRBD2|once
TGTGCCAGCAGCTTAGTAGCGGGGGGTGGCGATACGCAGTATTTT
CASSLVAGGGDTQYF
>TRBV10-1|TRBJ2-1|.|.
TGCGCCAGCACCCGCGCGCAGGGATTACTAATAAGCTATAACAATGAGCAGTTCTTC
CASTRAQGLLISYNNEQFF
>TRBV6-1|TRBJ2-3|TRBD2|.
TGTGCCACCAAGGGACTAGCGGGTACAGATACGCAGTATTTT
CATKGLAGTDTQYF
>TRBV4-2|TRBJ2-2|.|.
TGTGCCAGCAGCCAAGATGGGAGCACCGGGGAGCTGTTTTTT
CASSQDGSTGELFF
>TRBV9|TRBJ2-3|TRBD2|.
TGTGCCAGCAGCGTAGAAGCGGAGAAGGGAGGGGGCACAGATACGCAGTATTTT
CASSVEAEKGGGTDTQYF
>TRBV27|TRBJ2-2|.|.
TGTGCCAGCAGCCCCCAGGCAAGCGGGGAGCTGTTTTTT
CASSPQASGELFF
>TRBV5-6|TRBJ1-2|.|.
TGTGCCAGCAGTTTAACCCGTTACCGGGAGACTAACTATGGCTACACCTTC
CASSLTRYRETNYGYTF
>TRBV2|TRBJ2-7|TRBD1|.
TGTGCCAGCAGCGCAAACAGTGGGACAGGGGGTCATCTCAACGAGCAGTACTTC
CASSANSGTGGHLNEQYF
>TRBV5-1|TRBJ2-2|.|.
TGCGCCAGCAGCTTGAGGACACTCGGTGACACCGGGGAGCTGTTTTTT
CASSLRTLGDTGELFF
>TRBV18|TRBJ2-5|.|.
TGTGCCAGCTCACCACGGACAGCTCAAGAGACCCAGTACTTC
CASSPRTAQETQYF
>TRBV28|TRBJ1-1|.|.
TGTGCCAGCAGTCTGACAGTGAACACTGAAGCTTTCTTT
CASSLTVNTEAFF
>TRBV27|TRBJ1-5|.|.
TGTGCCAGCAGTTTACTGGGTCGACGATGCATTCCTCTTAAACAGGGTCGAAATCAGCCCCAGCATTTT
CASSLLGRRCIPLKQGRNQPQHF
>TRBV19|TRBJ2-3|.|.
TGTGCCAGTTCCGATAGGGGGGGGACAGATACGCAGTATTTT
CASSDRGGTDTQYF
>TRBV18|TRBJ2-3|TRBD1|once
TGTGCCAGCTCATATGGACAGGCTGGCACAGATACGCAGTATTTT
CASSYGQAGTDTQYF